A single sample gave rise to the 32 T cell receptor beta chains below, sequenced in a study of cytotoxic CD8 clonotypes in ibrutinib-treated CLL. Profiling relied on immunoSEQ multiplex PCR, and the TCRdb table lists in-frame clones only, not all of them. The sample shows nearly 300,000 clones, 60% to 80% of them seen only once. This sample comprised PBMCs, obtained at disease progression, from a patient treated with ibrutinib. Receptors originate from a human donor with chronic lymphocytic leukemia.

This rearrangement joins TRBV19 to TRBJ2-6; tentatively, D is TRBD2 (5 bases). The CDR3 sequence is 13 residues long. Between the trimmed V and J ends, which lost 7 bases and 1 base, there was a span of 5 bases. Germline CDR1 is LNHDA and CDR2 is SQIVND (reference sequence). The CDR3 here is CASTGSGANVLTF. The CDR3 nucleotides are TGTGCCAGTACGGGGTCTGGGGCCAACGTCCTGACTTTC.

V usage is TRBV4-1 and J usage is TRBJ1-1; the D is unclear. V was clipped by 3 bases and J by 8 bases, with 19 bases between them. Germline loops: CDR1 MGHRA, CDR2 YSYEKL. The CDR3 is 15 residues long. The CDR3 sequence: CASSHLTETSWEAFF. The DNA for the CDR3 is TGCGCCAGCAGCCACTTAACAGAGACCTCCTGGGAAGCTTTCTTT.

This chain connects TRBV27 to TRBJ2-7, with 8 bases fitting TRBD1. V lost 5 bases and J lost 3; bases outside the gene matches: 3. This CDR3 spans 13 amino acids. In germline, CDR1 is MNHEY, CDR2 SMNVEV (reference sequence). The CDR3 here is CASSLDRGYEQYF. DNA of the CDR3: TGTGCCAGCAGTCTCGACAGGGGCTACGAGCAGTACTTC.

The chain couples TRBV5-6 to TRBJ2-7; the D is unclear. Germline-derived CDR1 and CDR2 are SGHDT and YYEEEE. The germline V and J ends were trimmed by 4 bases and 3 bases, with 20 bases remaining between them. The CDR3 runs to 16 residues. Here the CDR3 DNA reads TGTGCCAGCAGCCCCCGTGGGCCCCGGCCAAACTACGAGCAGTACTTC. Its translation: CASSPRGPRPNYEQYF.

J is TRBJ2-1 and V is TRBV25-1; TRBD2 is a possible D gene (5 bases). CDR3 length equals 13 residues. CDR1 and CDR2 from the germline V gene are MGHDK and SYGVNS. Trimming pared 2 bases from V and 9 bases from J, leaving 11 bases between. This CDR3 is CASSERGGGEQFF. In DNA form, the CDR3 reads TGTGCCAGCAGTGAACGGGGTGGAGGTGAGCAGTTCTTC.

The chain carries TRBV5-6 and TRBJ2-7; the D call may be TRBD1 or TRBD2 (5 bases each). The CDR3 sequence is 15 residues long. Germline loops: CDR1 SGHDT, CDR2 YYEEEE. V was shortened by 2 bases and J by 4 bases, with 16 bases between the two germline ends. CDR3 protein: CASSFWGRVEYEQYF. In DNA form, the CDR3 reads TGTGCCAGCAGCTTCTGGGGACGGGTCGAATACGAGCAGTACTTC. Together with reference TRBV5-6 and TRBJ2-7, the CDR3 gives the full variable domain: DAGVTQSPTHLIKTRGQQVTLRCSPKSGHDTVSWYQQALGQGPQFIFQYYEEEERQRGNFPDRFSGHQFPNYSSELNVNALLLGDSALYLCASSFWGRVEYEQYFGPGTRLTVT.

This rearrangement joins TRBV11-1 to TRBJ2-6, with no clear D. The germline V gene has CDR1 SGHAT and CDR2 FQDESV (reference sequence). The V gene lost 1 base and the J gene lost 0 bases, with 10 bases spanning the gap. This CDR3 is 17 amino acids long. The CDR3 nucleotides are TGTGCCAGCAGCTTAGAAGGACGGATCTCTGGGGCCAACGTCCTGACTTTC. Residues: CASSLEGRISGANVLTF. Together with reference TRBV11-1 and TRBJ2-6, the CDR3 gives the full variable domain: EAEVAQSPRYKITEKSQAVAFWCDPISGHATLYWYRQILGQGPELLVQFQDESVVDDSQLPKDRFSAERLKGVDSTLKIQPAELGDSAMYLCASSLEGRISGANVLTFGAGSRLTVL.

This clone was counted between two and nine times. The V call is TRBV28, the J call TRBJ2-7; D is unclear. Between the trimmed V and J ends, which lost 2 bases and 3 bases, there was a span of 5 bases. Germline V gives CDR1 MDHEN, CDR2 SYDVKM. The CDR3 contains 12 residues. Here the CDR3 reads CASSLQYYEQYF. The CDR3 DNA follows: TGTGCCAGCAGTTTACAGTACTACGAGCAGTACTTC.

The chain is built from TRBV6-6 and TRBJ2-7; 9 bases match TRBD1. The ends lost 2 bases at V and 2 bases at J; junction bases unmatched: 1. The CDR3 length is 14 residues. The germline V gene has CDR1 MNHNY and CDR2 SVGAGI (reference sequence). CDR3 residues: CASSYGTGPYEQYF. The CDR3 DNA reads TGTGCCAGCAGTTACGGGACAGGGCCCTACGAGCAGTACTTC.

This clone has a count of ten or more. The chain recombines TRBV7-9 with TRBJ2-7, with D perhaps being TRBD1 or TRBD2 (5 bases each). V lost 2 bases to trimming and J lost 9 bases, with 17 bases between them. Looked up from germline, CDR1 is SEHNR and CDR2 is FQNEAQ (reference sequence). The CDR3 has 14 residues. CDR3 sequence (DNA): TGTGCCAGCAGCTTACCGGGACCACTACGAGCGCAGTACTTC. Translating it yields CASSLPGPLRAQYF.

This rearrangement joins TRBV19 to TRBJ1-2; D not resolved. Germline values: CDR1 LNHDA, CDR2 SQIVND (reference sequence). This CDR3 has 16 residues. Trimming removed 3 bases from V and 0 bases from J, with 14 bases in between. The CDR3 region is CASSMTRVISNYGYTF. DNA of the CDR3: TGTGCCAGTAGTATGACCAGAGTAATATCTAACTATGGCTACACCTTC.

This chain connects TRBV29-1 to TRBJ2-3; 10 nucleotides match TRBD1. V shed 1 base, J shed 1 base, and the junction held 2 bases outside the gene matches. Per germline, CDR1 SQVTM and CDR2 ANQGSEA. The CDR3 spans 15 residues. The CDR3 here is CSVEGGTGGTDTQYF. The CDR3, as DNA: TGCAGCGTTGAAGGGGGGACAGGGGGCACAGATACGCAGTATTTT.

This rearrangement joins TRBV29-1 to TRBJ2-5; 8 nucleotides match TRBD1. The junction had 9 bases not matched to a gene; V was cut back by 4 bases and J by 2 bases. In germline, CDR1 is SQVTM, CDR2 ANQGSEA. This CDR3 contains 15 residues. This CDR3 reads CSVADRGNPQETQYF. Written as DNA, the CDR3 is TGCAGCGTTGCCGACAGGGGAAATCCTCAAGAGACCCAGTACTTC.

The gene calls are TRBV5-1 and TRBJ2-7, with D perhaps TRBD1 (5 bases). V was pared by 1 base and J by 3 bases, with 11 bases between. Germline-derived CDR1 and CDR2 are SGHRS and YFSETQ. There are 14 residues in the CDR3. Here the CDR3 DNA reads TGCGCCAGCAGCTTGTTTGGGGCTCGCTACGAGCAGTACTTC. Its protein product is CASSLFGARYEQYF.

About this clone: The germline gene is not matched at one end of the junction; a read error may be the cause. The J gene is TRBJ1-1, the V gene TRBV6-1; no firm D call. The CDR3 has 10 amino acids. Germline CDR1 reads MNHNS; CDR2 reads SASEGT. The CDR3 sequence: CASSDIRQIF. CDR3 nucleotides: TGTGCCAGCAGTGATATCAGACAAATCTTT.

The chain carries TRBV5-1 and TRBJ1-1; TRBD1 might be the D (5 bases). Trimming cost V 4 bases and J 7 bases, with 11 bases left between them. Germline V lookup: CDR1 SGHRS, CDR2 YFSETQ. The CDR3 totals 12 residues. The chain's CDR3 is CASSQFTGEAFF. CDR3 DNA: TGCGCCAGCAGCCAGTTCACAGGTGAAGCTTTCTTT.

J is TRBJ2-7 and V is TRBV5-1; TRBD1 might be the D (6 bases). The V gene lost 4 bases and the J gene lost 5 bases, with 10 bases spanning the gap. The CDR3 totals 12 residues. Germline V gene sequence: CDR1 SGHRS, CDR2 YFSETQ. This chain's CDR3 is CASSPTGNEQYF. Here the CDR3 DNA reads TGCGCCAGCAGCCCTACAGGGAACGAGCAGTACTTC.

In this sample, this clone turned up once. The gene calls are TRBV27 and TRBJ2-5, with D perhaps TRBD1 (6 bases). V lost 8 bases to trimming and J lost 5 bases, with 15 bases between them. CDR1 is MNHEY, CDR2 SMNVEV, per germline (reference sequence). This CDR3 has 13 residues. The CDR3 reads CASGQFHGETQYF. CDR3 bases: TGTGCCAGCGGACAGTTCCACGGGGAGACCCAGTACTTC.

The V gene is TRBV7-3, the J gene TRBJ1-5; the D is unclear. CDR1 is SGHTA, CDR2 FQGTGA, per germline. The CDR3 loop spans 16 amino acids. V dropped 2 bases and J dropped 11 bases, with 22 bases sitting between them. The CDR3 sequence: CASSLGGRSVNRSQHF. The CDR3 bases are TGTGCCAGCAGCTTAGGCGGTAGGTCAGTTAATAGATCCCAGCATTTT.

The CDR3 loop is CASRPAVSPSYNEQFF. The CDR3 coding sequence is TGCGCCAGCAGGCCTGCGGTTAGCCCCTCCTACAATGAGCAGTTCTTC. The chain employs TRBV5-1 and TRBJ2-1; D not resolved. Germline CDR1 and CDR2: SGHRS and YFSETQ. Trimming cost V 5 bases and J 0 bases, with 15 bases left between them. This CDR3 region has 16 residues. Based on the CDR3 plus reference TRBV5-1 and TRBJ2-1, the full variable domain is KAGVTQTPRYLIKTRGQQVTLSCSPISGHRSVSWYQQTPGQGLQFLFEYFSETQRNKGNFPGRFSGRQFSNSRSEMNVSTLELGDSALYLCASRPAVSPSYNEQFFGPGTRLTVL.

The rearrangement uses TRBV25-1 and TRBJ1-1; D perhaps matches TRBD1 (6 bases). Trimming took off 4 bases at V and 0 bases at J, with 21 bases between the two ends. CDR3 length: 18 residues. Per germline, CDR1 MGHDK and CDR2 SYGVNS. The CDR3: CASSVPAGAGAMNTEAFF. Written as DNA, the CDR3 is TGTGCCAGCAGTGTCCCGGCGGGGGCAGGGGCAATGAACACTGAAGCTTTCTTT.

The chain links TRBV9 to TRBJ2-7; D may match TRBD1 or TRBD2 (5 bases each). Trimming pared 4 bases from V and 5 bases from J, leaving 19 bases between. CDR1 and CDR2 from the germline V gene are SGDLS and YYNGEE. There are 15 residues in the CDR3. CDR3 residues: CASSRAGANPHEQYF. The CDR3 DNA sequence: TGTGCCAGCAGCCGGGCCGGGGCCAACCCCCACGAGCAGTACTTC.

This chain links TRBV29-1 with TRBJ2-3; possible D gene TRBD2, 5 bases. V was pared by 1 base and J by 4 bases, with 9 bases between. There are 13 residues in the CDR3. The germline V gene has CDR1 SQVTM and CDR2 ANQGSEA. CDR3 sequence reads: CSVEVRGPDTQYF. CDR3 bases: TGCAGCGTTGAAGTTCGGGGTCCAGATACGCAGTATTTT.

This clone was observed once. CDR3: CSARVENTIYF. DNA for the CDR3: TGCAGTGCTAGAGTTGAAAACACCATATATTTT. The J gene is TRBJ1-3, the V gene TRBV20-1; no firm D call. This CDR3 comprises 11 residues. Trimming removed 1 base from V and 6 bases from J, with 4 bases in between. Germline V gene data show CDR1 as DFQATT and CDR2 as SNEGSKA (reference sequence).

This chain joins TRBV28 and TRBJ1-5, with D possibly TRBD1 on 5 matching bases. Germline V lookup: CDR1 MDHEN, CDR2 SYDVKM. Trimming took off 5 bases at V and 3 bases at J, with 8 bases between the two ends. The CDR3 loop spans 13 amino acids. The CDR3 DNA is TGTGCCAGCAGTCCCAGGGCCAATCAGCCCCAGCATTTT. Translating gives CASSPRANQPQHF.

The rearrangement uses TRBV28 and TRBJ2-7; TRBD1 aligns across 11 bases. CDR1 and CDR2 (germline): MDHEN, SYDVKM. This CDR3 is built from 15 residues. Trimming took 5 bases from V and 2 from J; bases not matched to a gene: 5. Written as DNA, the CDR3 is TGTGCCAGCAGTGAGTTGGGACAGGGGGCCTACGAGCAGTACTTC. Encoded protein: CASSELGQGAYEQYF.

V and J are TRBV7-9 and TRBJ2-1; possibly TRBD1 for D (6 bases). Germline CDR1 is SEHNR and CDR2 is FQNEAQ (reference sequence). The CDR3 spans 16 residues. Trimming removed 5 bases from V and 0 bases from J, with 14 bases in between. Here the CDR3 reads CASSRTVPLSYNEQFF. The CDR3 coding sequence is TGTGCCAGCAGCCGGACAGTCCCTCTCTCCTACAATGAGCAGTTCTTC.

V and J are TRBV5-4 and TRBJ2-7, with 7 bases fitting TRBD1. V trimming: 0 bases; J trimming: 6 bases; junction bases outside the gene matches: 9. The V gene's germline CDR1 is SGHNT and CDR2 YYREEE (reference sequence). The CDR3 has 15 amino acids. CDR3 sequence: CASSLVSRQGSEQYF. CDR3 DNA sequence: TGTGCCAGCAGCTTGGTCTCGAGACAGGGTAGCGAGCAGTACTTC. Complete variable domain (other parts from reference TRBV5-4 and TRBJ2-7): ETGVTQSPTHLIKTRGQQVTLRCSSQSGHNTVSWYQQALGQGPQFIFQYYREEENGRGNFPPRFSGLQFPNYSSELNVNALELDDSALYLCASSLVSRQGSEQYFGPGTRLTVT.

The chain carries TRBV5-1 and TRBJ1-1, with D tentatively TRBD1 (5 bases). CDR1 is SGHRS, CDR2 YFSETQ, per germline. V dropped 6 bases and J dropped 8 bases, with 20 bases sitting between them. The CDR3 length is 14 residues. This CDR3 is CASNPGPPGGEAFF. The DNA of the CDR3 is TGCGCCAGCAACCCGGGACCGCCCGGCGGGGAAGCTTTCTTT. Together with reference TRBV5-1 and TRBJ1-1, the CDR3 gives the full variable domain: KAGVTQTPRYLIKTRGQQVTLSCSPISGHRSVSWYQQTPGQGLQFLFEYFSETQRNKGNFPGRFSGRQFSNSRSEMNVSTLELGDSALYLCASNPGPPGGEAFFGQGTRLTVV.

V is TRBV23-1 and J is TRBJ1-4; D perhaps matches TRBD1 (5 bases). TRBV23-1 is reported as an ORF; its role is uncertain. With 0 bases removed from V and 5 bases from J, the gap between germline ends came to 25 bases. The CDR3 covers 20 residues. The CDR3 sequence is CASSQSKAGDCDRGNEKLFF. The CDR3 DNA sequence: TGCGCCAGCAGTCAATCCAAAGCCGGAGATTGTGACAGAGGCAATGAAAAACTGTTTTTT.

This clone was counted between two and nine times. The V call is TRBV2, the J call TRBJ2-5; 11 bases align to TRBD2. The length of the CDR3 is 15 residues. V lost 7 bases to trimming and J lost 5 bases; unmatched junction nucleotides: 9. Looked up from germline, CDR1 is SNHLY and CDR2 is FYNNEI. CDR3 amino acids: CASTRIAGGTETQYF. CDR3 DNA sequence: TGTGCCAGCACCCGGATAGCGGGGGGGACGGAGACCCAGTACTTC.

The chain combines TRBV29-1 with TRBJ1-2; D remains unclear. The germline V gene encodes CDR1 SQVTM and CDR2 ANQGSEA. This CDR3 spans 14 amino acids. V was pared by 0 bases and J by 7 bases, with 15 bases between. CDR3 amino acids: CSVEDPFGMGGYTF. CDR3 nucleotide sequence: TGCAGCGTTGAAGATCCCTTCGGGATGGGTGGCTACACCTTC.